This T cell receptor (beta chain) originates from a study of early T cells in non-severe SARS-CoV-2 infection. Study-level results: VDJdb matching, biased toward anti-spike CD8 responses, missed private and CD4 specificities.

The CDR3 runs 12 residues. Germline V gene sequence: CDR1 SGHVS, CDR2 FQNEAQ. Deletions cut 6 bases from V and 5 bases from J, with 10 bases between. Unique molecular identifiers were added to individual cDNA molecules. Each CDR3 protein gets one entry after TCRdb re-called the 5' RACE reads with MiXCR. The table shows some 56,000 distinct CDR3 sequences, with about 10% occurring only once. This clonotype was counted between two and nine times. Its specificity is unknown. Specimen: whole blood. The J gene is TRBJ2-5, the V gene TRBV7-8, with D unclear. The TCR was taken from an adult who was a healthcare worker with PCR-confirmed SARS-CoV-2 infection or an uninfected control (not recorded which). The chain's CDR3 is CASSFRWETQYF. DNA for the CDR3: TGTGCCAGCAGTTTCCGTTGGGAGACCCAGTACTTC.